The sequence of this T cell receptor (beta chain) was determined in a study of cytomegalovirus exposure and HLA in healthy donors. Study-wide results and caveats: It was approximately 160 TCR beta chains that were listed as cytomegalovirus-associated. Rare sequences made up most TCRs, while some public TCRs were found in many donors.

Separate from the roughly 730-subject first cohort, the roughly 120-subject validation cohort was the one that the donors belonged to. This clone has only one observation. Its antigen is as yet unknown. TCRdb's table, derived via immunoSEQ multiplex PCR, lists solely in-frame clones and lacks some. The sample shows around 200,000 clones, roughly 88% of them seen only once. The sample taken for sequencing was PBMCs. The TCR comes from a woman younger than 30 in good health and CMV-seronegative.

CDR3 coding DNA: TGTGCCAGCAGTTTAGCAGCACCGGGACTAGCCCCCAATGAGCAGTTCTTC. Translating it yields CASSLAAPGLAPNEQFF. The chain combines TRBV28 with TRBJ2-1; 9 nucleotides line up with TRBD2. This CDR3 has 17 residues. The V and J ends lost 2 bases and 6 bases, in that order; junction bases with no gene match: 11. Germline V lookup: CDR1 MDHEN, CDR2 SYDVKM.